This TCR beta chain is from a study of T cell changes during pregnancy in multiple sclerosis. TCRdb keeps only in-frame clones here, not all; method: immunoSEQ multiplex PCR. The top ten hold 2% to 2.5% of the sample, which has 60,000 to 85,000 clones, approximately 92% seen once. This clone was recorded once. Germline CDR1 is KGHSH and CDR2 is LQKENI. The CDR3 has 12 amino acids. Trimming took 6 bases from V and 9 from J; bases not matched to a gene: 5. The sequence was collected from a female donor with multiple sclerosis, enrolled in a pregnancy study. The source material was peripheral blood, sampled in the first trimester of pregnancy. V gene TRBV18 combines with J gene TRBJ2-3, with TRBD1 matching 8 bases. CDR3 region: CASSTGQGTQYF. Written as DNA, the CDR3 is TGTGCCAGCTCGACCGGACAGGGAACGCAGTATTTT.